This entry features one T cell receptor beta chain sequence. The record originates from a study of blood T cell repertoires in COVID-19. Study background: The United States, Italy and Spain were the sources of the acute and convalescent COVID-19 samples.

The data were produced by immunoSEQ multiplex PCR, yet TCRdb's version contains in-frame clones alone and is incomplete. The repertoire consists of more than 85,000 clones, with approximately 80% occurring once and the leading ten covering 24%. CDR3 size: 16 residues. Germline assignment: CDR1 MDHEN and CDR2 SYDVKM. Trimming took 3 bases from V and 7 from J; bases not matched to a gene: 9. The sequence came from a human donor in a cohort sampled during active COVID-19. The rearrangement uses TRBV28 and TRBJ2-4; TRBD2 matches at 10 bases. Sequencing was carried out using peripheral blood. CDR3 sequence (DNA): TGTGCCAGCAGTTTCGGGACTAGCGACGTGGGGAACATTCAGTACTTC. Amino acid sequence: CASSFGTSDVGNIQYF.